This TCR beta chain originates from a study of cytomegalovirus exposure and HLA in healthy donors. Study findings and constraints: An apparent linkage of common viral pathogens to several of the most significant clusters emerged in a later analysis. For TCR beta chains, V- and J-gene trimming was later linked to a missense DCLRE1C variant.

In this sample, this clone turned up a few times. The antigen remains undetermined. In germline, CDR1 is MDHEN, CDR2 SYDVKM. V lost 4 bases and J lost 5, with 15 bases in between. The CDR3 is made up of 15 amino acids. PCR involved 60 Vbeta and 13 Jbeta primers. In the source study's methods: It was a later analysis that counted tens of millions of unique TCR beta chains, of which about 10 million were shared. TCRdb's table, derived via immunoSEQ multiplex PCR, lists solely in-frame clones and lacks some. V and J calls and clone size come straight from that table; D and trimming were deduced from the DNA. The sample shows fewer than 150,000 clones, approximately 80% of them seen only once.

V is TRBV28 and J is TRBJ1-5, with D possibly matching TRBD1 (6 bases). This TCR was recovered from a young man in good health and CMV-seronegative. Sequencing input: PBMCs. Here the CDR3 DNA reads TGTGCCAGCAGTTCCTGGTGGGGGCGCCATCAGCCCCAGCATTTT. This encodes CASSSWWGRHQPQHF.